This is a list of T cell receptor beta chains from one sample in a study of radiation and T cells in renal cell carcinoma. Data came from immunoSEQ multiplex PCR; TCRdb stores just in-frame clones and leaves some out. The sample yields some 120,000 clones, 88% seen once. The sequences come from blood, collected from a patient whose treatment included radiotherapy and nephrectomy. These receptor sequences come from a woman in her 70s with renal cell carcinoma. The CDR3 runs from the conserved cysteine through the conserved F or W. Fields, in order: CDR3 protein, CDR3 DNA, clone size, CDR3 length, D gene, J gene, V gene. A D gene is named only where the DNA matches it firmly. Some rows mark clone size as missing; the rest say once, few, many or name a class of expanded clone.

CSARGDTQYF TGCAGTGCTAGAGGAGATACGCAGTATTTT NA 10 NA TRBJ2-3 TRBV20-1
CASSQEVMTSGGRSYNEQFF TGCGCCAGCAGCCAAGAAGTAATGACTAGCGGGGGCCGCTCCTACAATGAGCAGTTCTTC NA 20 TRBD2 TRBJ2-1 TRBV4-3
CASSLTRDRGVNTGELFF TGCGCCAGCAGCTTGACACGGGACAGGGGAGTGAACACCGGGGAGCTGTTTTTT NA 18 TRBD1 TRBJ2-2 TRBV5-1
CSVGGGLSYGYTF TGCAGCGTTGGAGGGGGGCTGAGCTATGGCTACACCTTC NA 13 NA TRBJ1-2 TRBV29-1
CASSQGTSAELFF TGCGCCAGCAGCCAAGGGACCTCAGCGGAGCTGTTTTTT NA 13 NA TRBJ2-2 TRBV4-1
CASSLRLLNYGYTF TGTGCCAGCAGCTTGCGTCTACTGAACTATGGCTACACCTTC once 14 NA TRBJ1-2 TRBV5-5
CASSTGQGAGEQYF TGCGCCAGCAGCACGGGACAGGGGGCTGGCGAGCAGTACTTC NA 14 TRBD1 TRBJ2-7 TRBV5-1
CASSPSGGGETQYF TGTGCCAGCAGCCCCTCTGGGGGGGGAGAGACCCAGTACTTC NA 14 TRBD2 TRBJ2-5 TRBV7-3
CASRPGAGLPPLHF TGTGCCAGCAGACCCGGGGCAGGGTTGCCACCCCTCCACTTT NA 14 NA TRBJ1-6 TRBV6-1
CASSLAHRGPYEQYF TGTGCCAGCAGCTTGGCACACAGAGGACCCTACGAGCAGTACTTC NA 15 NA TRBJ2-7 TRBV5-6
CASSLRVASGNTEAFF TGTGCCAGCAGCTTAAGAGTCGCCAGCGGGAACACTGAAGCTTTCTTT NA 16 NA TRBJ1-1 TRBV7-2
CASRQGTTGELFF TGCGCCAGCAGACAGGGTACCACCGGGGAGCTGTTTTTT NA 13 NA TRBJ2-2 TRBV5-1